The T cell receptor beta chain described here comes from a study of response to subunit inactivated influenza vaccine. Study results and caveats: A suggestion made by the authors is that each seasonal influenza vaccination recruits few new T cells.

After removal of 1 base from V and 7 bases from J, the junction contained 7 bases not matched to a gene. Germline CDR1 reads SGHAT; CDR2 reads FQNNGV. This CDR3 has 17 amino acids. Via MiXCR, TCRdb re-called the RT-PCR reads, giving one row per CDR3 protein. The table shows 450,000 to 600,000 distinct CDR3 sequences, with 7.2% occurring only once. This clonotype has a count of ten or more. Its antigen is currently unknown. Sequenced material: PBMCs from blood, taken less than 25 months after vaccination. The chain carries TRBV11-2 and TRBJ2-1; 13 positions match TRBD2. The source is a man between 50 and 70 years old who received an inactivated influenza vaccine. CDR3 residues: CASSLVATSGRWNEQFF. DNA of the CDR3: TGTGCCAGCAGCTTAGTAGCGACTAGCGGGAGGTGGAATGAGCAGTTCTTC.